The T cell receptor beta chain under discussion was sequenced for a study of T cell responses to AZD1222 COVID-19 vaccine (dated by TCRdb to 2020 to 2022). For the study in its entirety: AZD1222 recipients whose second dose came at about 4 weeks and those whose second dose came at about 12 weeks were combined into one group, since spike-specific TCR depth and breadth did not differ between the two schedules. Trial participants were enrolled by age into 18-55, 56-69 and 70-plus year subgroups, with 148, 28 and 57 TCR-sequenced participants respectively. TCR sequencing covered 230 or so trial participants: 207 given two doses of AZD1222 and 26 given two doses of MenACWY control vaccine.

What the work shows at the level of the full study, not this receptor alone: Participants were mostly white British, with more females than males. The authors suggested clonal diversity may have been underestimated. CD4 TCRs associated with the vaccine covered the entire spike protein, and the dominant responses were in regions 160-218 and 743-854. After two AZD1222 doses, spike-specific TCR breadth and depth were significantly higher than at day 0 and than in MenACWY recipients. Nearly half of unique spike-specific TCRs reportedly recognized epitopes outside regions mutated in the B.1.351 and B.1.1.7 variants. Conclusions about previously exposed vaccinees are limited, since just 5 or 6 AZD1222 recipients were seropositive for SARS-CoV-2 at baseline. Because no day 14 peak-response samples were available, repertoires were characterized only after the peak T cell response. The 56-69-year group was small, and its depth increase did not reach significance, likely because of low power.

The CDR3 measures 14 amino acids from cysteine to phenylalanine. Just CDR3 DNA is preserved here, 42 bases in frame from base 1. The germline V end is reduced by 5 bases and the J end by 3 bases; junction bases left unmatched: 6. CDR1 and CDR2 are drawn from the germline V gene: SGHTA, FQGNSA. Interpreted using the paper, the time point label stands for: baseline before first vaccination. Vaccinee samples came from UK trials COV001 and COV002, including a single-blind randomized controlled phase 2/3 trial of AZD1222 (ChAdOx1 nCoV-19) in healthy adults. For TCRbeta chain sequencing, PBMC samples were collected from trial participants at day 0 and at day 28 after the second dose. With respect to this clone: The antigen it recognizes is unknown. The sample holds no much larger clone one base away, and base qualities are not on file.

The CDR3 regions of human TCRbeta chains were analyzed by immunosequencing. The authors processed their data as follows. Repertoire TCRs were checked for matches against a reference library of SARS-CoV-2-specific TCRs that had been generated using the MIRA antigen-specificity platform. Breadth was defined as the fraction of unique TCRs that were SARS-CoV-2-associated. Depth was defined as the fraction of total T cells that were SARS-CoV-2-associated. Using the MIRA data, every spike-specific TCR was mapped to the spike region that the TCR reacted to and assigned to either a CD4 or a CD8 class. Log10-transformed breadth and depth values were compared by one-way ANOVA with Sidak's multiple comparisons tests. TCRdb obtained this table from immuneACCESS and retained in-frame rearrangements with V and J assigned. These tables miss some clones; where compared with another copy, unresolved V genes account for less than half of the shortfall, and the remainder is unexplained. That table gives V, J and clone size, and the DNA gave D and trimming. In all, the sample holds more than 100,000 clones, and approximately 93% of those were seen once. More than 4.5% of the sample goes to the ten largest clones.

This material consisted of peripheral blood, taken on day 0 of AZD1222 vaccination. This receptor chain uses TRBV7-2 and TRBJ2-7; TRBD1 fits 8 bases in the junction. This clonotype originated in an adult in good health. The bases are TGTGCCAGCAGCCCAGGGGGGACAGGCTACGAGCAGTACTTC. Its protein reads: CASSPGGTGYEQYF.